The 3 T cell receptor beta chains presented below share a single source sample, sequenced in a study of cytomegalovirus exposure and HLA in healthy donors. Using immunoSEQ multiplex PCR, the repertoire was profiled, and TCRdb retains in-frame clones only, with some absent. The sample shows 100,000 to 120,000 clones, roughly 90% of them seen only once. Sequencing used PBMCs. The origin of the receptors is a woman aged 30 to 39 in good health and CMV-seropositive.

This chain uses TRBV6-6 with TRBJ2-7; 11 bases line up with TRBD2. Trimming at V came to 8 bases and at J to 3 bases, leaving 6 bases not matched to a gene. This CDR3 is built from 14 residues. Germline V gene lookup returns CDR1 MNHNY and CDR2 SVGAGI (reference sequence). Here the CDR3 DNA reads TGTGCCAGCCAAGTACTAGCGGGAGACTACGAGCAGTACTTC. Its translation is CASQVLAGDYEQYF.

J is TRBJ2-3 and V is TRBV4-3; 8 nucleotides agree with TRBD2. The J segment lost 2 bases and the V segment lost 0 bases, leaving 10 bases of the junction unmatched. The CDR3 has 18 residues. Germline V lookup: CDR1 LGHNA, CDR2 YSLEER. CDR3 residues: CASSQDMMGLGNTDTQYF. CDR3 in DNA: TGCGCCAGCAGCCAAGATATGATGGGACTAGGGAACACAGATACGCAGTATTTT.

CDR3 residues: CASSIRGYGYTF. The DNA of the CDR3 is TGTGCCAGTAGTATCCGGGGCTATGGCTACACCTTC. The chain has TRBV19 and TRBJ1-2, with D uncertain. The CDR3 covers 12 residues. V was pared by 3 bases and J by 4 bases, with 6 bases between. CDR1 LNHDA and CDR2 SQIVND come from the germline V gene (reference sequence). Full variable domain (missing parts from reference TRBV19 and TRBJ1-2): DGGITQSPKYLFRKEGQNVTLSCEQNLNHDAMYWYRQDPGQGLRLIYYSQIVNDFQKGDIAEGYSVSREKKESFPLTVTSAQKNPTAFYLCASSIRGYGYTFGSGTRLTVV.